The 27 T cell receptor beta chains below come from one sample, sequenced in a study of CD8 T cells in ankylosing spondylitis. Each CDR3 protein gets one entry after TCRdb re-called the 5' RACE reads with MiXCR. The sample shows approximately 220,000 distinct CDR3 sequences, around 24% of them seen only once. What was sequenced was blood, either unsorted or a sorted T cell fraction (not recorded which). The receptors were gathered from a male donor with ankylosing spondylitis or in good health (not recorded which).

This clonotype was counted many times. This chain connects TRBV27 to TRBJ1-6; 8 bases line up with TRBD1. Germline assignment: CDR1 MNHEY and CDR2 SMNVEV (reference sequence). The ends lost 4 bases at V and 6 bases at J; junction bases unmatched: 5. There are 15 residues in the CDR3. CDR3: CASSSRGLGNSPLHF. CDR3 DNA: TGTGCCAGCAGTTCCAGGGGGCTTGGTAATTCACCCCTCCACTTT.

This clonotype showed up many times. The chain employs TRBV29-1 and TRBJ2-1; 7 bases map to TRBD2. After removal of 6 bases from V and 8 bases from J, the junction contained 10 bases not matched to a gene. Germline V gene sequence: CDR1 SQVTM, CDR2 ANQGSEA. This CDR3 has 13 residues. CDR3 in DNA: TGCAGCGTGAGAGAGGCGGGAGACTATGAGCAGTTCTTC. This gives the protein CSVREAGDYEQFF.

This clonotype was seen repeatedly, ten times or more. One end of the junction fails to match germline, which may point to a read error. The genes are TRBV7-7 and TRBJ2-5; a weak D match, TRBD1 (6 bases). CDR1 and CDR2 from the germline V gene are SSHAT and FNYEAQ (reference sequence). This CDR3 contains 16 residues. The CDR3 sequence: CASSAPVQGMGETQYF. CDR3 DNA sequence: TGTGCTAGCAGCGCCCCGGTCCAGGGGATGGGGGAGACCCAGTACTTC.

This clonotype came up many times. The rearrangement links TRBV9 to TRBJ2-2; D gene ambiguous. CDR1 is SGDLS, CDR2 YYNGEE, per germline. This CDR3 is 15 amino acids long. The V gene lost 3 bases and the J gene lost 1 base, with 10 bases spanning the gap. The chain's CDR3 is CASSESPENTGELFF. The CDR3 DNA is TGTGCCAGCAGCGAGTCCCCGGAGAACACCGGGGAGCTGTTTTTT.

This clonotype was detected only a few times. V usage is TRBV15 and J usage is TRBJ1-5, with D uncertain. The CDR3 is 12 amino acids. V was pared by 5 bases and J by 7 bases, with 9 bases between. Germline loops: CDR1 LNHNV, CDR2 YYDKDF (reference sequence). The CDR3 protein is CATSPLGQPQHF. DNA for the CDR3: TGTGCCACCAGCCCATTAGGGCAGCCCCAGCATTTT.

The rearrangement uses TRBV20-1 and TRBJ2-7, with 11 positions matching TRBD2. The V gene end was trimmed by 6 bases and the J gene end by 0 bases; junction bases not matched to a gene: 7. The germline gives CDR1 DFQATT, CDR2 SNEGSKA (reference sequence). This CDR3 spans 15 amino acids. The CDR3 DNA reads as TGCAGTGCGCCCGAGCTAGCGGGGGGCTCCTACGAGCAGTACTTC. Encoded protein: CSAPELAGGSYEQYF.

Ten or more counts support this clonotype. This rearrangement joins TRBV4-1 to TRBJ2-7; the D call may be TRBD1 or TRBD2 (5 bases each). This CDR3 is 13 amino acids long. Trimming cost V 4 bases and J 3 bases, with 10 bases left between them. Germline values: CDR1 MGHRA, CDR2 YSYEKL. CDR3 DNA sequence: TGCGCCAGCAGCCGGGGGACCAACTACGAGCAGTACTTC. Its protein is CASSRGTNYEQYF.

CDR3 nucleotide sequence: TGCAGCGTTGACAGGGAGACCCAGTACTTC. Its translation: CSVDRETQYF. The genes are TRBV29-1 and TRBJ2-5; D uncertain. V was trimmed by 3 bases and J by 5 bases, leaving 4 bases between them. CDR3 length: 10 amino acids. Germline V gene lookup returns CDR1 SQVTM and CDR2 ANQGSEA.

The chain carries TRBV5-6 and TRBJ2-7, with D uncertain. The V end lost 1 base, the J end lost 3 bases, and 14 bases lay between the germline ends. Germline CDR1 reads SGHDT; CDR2 reads YYEEEE. The CDR3 is 15 amino acids. CDR3 nucleotides: TGTGCCAGCAGCTTGAATATGGCTTCGAACTACGAGCAGTACTTC. Amino acid sequence: CASSLNMASNYEQYF.

This clonotype appeared once. The V and J genes are TRBV6-1 and TRBJ2-2; the match to TRBD2 covers 13 bases. There are 19 residues in the CDR3. The V segment lost 5 bases and the J segment 0 bases; nucleotides outside the gene matches: 9. Germline V gene data show CDR1 as MNHNS and CDR2 as SASEGT. The DNA of the CDR3 is TGTGCCAGCAGTAGAACACTAGCGGGAGGGTCCGCGAACACCGGGGAGCTGTTTTTT. As protein: CASSRTLAGGSANTGELFF.

This clonotype occurred a few times. The genes are TRBV20-1 and TRBJ2-1; D unresolved. The ends were cut back, 4 bases at V and 7 bases at J, with 17 bases in the middle. CDR1 and CDR2 (germline): DFQATT, SNEGSKA (reference sequence). This CDR3 is 14 amino acids long. The CDR3: CSAMIGPIGNEQFF. DNA of the CDR3: TGCAGTGCTATGATTGGACCTATAGGGAATGAGCAGTTCTTC.

The chain carries TRBV20-1 and TRBJ2-5; no clear D. Germline V gene data show CDR1 as DFQATT and CDR2 as SNEGSKA (reference sequence). Trimming removed 0 bases at V and 2 bases at J, with 10 bases between. This CDR3 spans 14 amino acids. The CDR3 reads CSARDSQKQETQYF. The DNA for the CDR3 is TGCAGTGCTAGAGATTCCCAAAAACAAGAGACCCAGTACTTC.

Many counts were recorded for this clonotype. The rearrangement uses TRBV7-2 and TRBJ2-1, with D unclear. Germline-derived CDR1 and CDR2 are SGHTA and FQGNSA. V was trimmed by 5 bases and J by 1 base, leaving 12 bases between them. The CDR3 consists of 15 residues. The CDR3 region is CASSPVPESYNEQFF. The CDR3, as DNA: TGTGCCAGCAGCCCAGTCCCGGAATCCTACAATGAGCAGTTCTTC.

This chain joins TRBV12-3 or TRBV12-4 and TRBJ1-5; D may be TRBD1 (6 bases). This CDR3 is built from 12 residues. V lost 3 bases and J lost 11, with 11 bases in between. The CDR3 here is CASSFEGGSQHF. DNA of the CDR3: TGTGCCAGCAGTTTTGAGGGGGGGTCCCAGCATTTT.

V and J are TRBV20-1 and TRBJ1-1, with unresolved D. CDR1 is DFQATT and CDR2 is SNEGSKA in the germline V gene (reference sequence). The ends were cut back, 2 bases at V and 2 bases at J, with 18 bases in the middle. This CDR3 region has 16 residues. CDR3 sequence (DNA): TGCAGTGCTAGAAGCGGGTTCGCGCTGGAAAACACTGAAGCTTTCTTT. Translated: CSARSGFALENTEAFF.

This clonotype was found a few times. The gene calls are TRBV29-1 and TRBJ1-6; a possible D gene is TRBD1 (6 bases). This CDR3 spans 11 amino acids. V was shortened by 7 bases and J by 15 bases, with 16 bases between the two germline ends. In germline, CDR1 is SQVTM, CDR2 ANQGSEA. CDR3 nucleotide sequence: TGCAGCGCCGTGATACAGGGCAACCTCCACTTT. Translating gives CSAVIQGNLHF.

The table lists this clonotype with many counts. The chain links TRBV29-1 to TRBJ2-7, with 8 bases aligning to TRBD1. After removal of 7 bases from V and 5 bases from J, the junction contained 7 bases not matched to a gene. The CDR3 loop spans 12 amino acids. The germline V gene encodes CDR1 SQVTM and CDR2 ANQGSEA. CDR3 DNA sequence: TGCAGCGCTGACAGGGGTTACGACGAGCAGTACTTC. Translated: CSADRGYDEQYF.

This clonotype was seen many times. The chain is built from TRBV12-3 or TRBV12-4 and TRBJ2-3, with a weak D call TRBD2 (5 bases). The CDR3 is 15 amino acids. Trimming stripped 0 bases from V and 4 bases from J, with 11 bases between. The CDR3 coding sequence is TGTGCCAGCAGTTTAGCCCTCGGGAACCCAGATACGCAGTATTTT. This sequence encodes CASSLALGNPDTQYF.

This clonotype was recorded many times. V is TRBV7-2 and J is TRBJ2-2; possible D gene TRBD1, 6 bases. Germline assignment: CDR1 SGHTA and CDR2 FQGNSA. The CDR3 consists of 16 residues. Trimming removed 5 bases at V and 0 bases at J, with 13 bases between. DNA for the CDR3: TGTGCCAGCAGCGTAGTAGGGACACCGAACACCGGGGAGCTGTTTTTT. It is translated as CASSVVGTPNTGELFF. The entire variable domain, with the rest obtained from reference TRBV7-2 and TRBJ2-2, is as follows: GAGVSQSPSNKVTEKGKDVELRCDPISGHTALYWYRQSLGQGLEFLIYFQGNSAPDKSGLPSDRFSAERTGGSVSTLTIQRTQQEDSAVYLCASSVVGTPNTGELFFGEGSRLTVL.

The chain uses TRBV20-1 and TRBJ2-3; 10 positions match TRBD2. The CDR3 spans 15 residues. Germline CDR1 is DFQATT and CDR2 is SNEGSKA (reference sequence). Losses at the gene ends were 3 bases for V and 5 bases for J; bases not matched to a gene: 8. CDR3 sequence: CSARASGRGGDTQYF. The CDR3 DNA sequence: TGCAGTGCTAGGGCTAGCGGGAGAGGAGGAGATACGCAGTATTTT.

The chain employs TRBV14 and TRBJ1-2; D possibly corresponds to TRBD1 (6 bases). V was cut by 4 bases and J by 6 bases, with 15 bases left in between. This CDR3 has 14 residues. Per germline, CDR1 SGHDN and CDR2 FVKESK. The CDR3 sequence: CASSRPGGLNGYTF. The CDR3 DNA reads as TGTGCCAGCAGCCGGCCGGGGGGGCTCAATGGCTACACCTTC.

This clonotype was picked up many times. The chain uses TRBV6-5 and TRBJ2-7; 9 positions match TRBD1. Losses at the gene ends were 2 bases for V and 4 bases for J; bases not matched to a gene: 6. From germline, CDR1 is MNHEY and CDR2 SVGAGI. The CDR3 runs 15 residues. The CDR3 nucleotides read TGTGCCAGCAGTTACGCGGACAGGGGAGGATACGAGCAGTACTTC. Translation gives CASSYADRGGYEQYF.

This clonotype appeared many times. This chain joins TRBV20-1 and TRBJ2-7; 8 bases map to TRBD2. Trimming cost V 6 bases and J 3 bases; bases outside gene matches: 4. CDR1 and CDR2 from the germline V gene are DFQATT and SNEGSKA (reference sequence). The CDR3 is 12 amino acids. The CDR3 protein is CSAREGYYEQYF. Here the CDR3 DNA reads TGCAGTGCCCGGGAGGGTTACTACGAGCAGTACTTC.

The chain joins TRBV29-1 to TRBJ2-5; a weak D match, TRBD1 (5 bases). Germline V CDR1 and CDR2: SQVTM, ANQGSEA. Trimming removed 7 bases from V and 0 bases from J, with 12 bases in between. The CDR3 runs 13 residues. In DNA form, the CDR3 reads TGCAGCGCCCTGGGGCTAGACCAAGAGACCCAGTACTTC. Encoded protein: CSALGLDQETQYF.

The V and J genes are TRBV20-1 and TRBJ1-5; no firm D call. This CDR3 comprises 16 residues. V was trimmed by 3 bases and J by 1 base, leaving 16 bases between them. The V gene's germline CDR1 is DFQATT and CDR2 SNEGSKA (reference sequence). In DNA form, the CDR3 reads TGCAGTGCTAGTGTGGTGTCTGGGGTAAGCAATCAGCCCCAGCATTTT. This codes for CSASVVSGVSNQPQHF.

This clonotype showed up many times. CDR3 bases: TGCGCCAGCAGCCAAGACCGCGGACGCATGAATTCACCCCTCCACTTT. It is translated as CASSQDRGRMNSPLHF. V usage is TRBV4-1 and J usage is TRBJ1-6; D remains ambiguous. The CDR3 is 16 amino acids. Trimming stripped 0 bases from V and 7 bases from J, with 13 bases between. The germline V gene encodes CDR1 MGHRA and CDR2 YSYEKL.

This clonotype was seen at least ten times. The J gene is TRBJ2-3, the V gene TRBV5-1; 10 bases are shared with TRBD2. V gave up 3 bases and J gave up 4 bases; unmatched junction bases: 5. The CDR3 is 15 amino acids. The germline CDR1 and CDR2 sequences are SGHRS and YFSETQ. CDR3: CASSSSGRAADTQYF. The CDR3 bases are TGCGCCAGCAGCTCGAGCGGGAGGGCCGCAGATACGCAGTATTTT. The full variable domain, with the rest looked up from reference TRBV5-1 and TRBJ2-3, is KAGVTQTPRYLIKTRGQQVTLSCSPISGHRSVSWYQQTPGQGLQFLFEYFSETQRNKGNFPGRFSGRQFSNSRSEMNVSTLELGDSALYLCASSSSGRAADTQYFGPGTRLTVL.